These 17 T cell receptor beta chains were sequenced from one sample in a study of blood T cell repertoires in COVID-19. Some clones are missing from TCRdb's copy, which holds only in-frame ones; the method was immunoSEQ multiplex PCR. The data hold approximately 340,000 clones, with roughly 90% observed a single time. The material sequenced was PBMCs or T cells enriched from blood (not recorded which). These receptors all stem from a woman in her forties who had been exposed to COVID-19.

This clone was observed once. V and J are TRBV29-1 and TRBJ2-7; 14 bases match TRBD2. The CDR3 spans 14 residues. Germline assignment: CDR1 SQVTM and CDR2 ANQGSEA. The ends lost 7 bases at V and 4 bases at J; junction bases unmatched: 6. The CDR3 nucleotides are TGCAGCGGTAGGGGACTAGCGGGAGCGTACGAGCAGTACTTC. Amino acid sequence: CSGRGLAGAYEQYF.

In this sample, this clone turned up once. V is TRBV19 and J is TRBJ1-3; no firm D call. Germline values: CDR1 LNHDA, CDR2 SQIVND (reference sequence). The V end was cut by 8 bases, the J end by 1 base, with 12 bases between. This CDR3 has 14 residues. As DNA, the CDR3 is TGTGCCAGTTCGGAGATTCTTTCTGGAAACACCATATATTTT. This gives the protein CASSEILSGNTIYF.

This chain connects TRBV7-9 to TRBJ2-7, with 7 bases fitting TRBD2. The CDR3 sequence is 14 residues long. CDR1 and CDR2 (germline): SEHNR, FQNEAQ (reference sequence). Trimming took 5 bases from V and 2 from J; bases not matched to a gene: 6. Written as DNA, the CDR3 is TGTGCCAGCAGCCCCTGGGGGGGGACCTACGAGCAGTACTTC. It specifies CASSPWGGTYEQYF.

The chain joins TRBV2 to TRBJ1-2, with no clear D. The germline V and J ends were trimmed by 4 bases and 3 bases, with 9 bases remaining between them. The CDR3 is made up of 13 amino acids. The germline V gene has CDR1 SNHLY and CDR2 FYNNEI. CDR3 sequence (DNA): TGTGCCAGCAGTGCACAGCCTTACTATGGCTACACCTTC. Translating it yields CASSAQPYYGYTF.

V usage is TRBV18 and J usage is TRBJ2-3, with 10 nucleotides matching TRBD2. The CDR3 extends over 18 amino acids. Germline CDR1 is KGHSH and CDR2 is LQKENI. The trim removed 1 base at V and 0 bases at J, leaving 7 bases unmatched. This CDR3 is CASSPRIAGGDSTDTQYF. As DNA, the CDR3 is TGTGCCAGCTCACCACGGATAGCGGGAGGTGATAGCACAGATACGCAGTATTTT.

The chain employs TRBV5-4 and TRBJ2-2; TRBD2 agrees at 8 bases. Looked up from germline, CDR1 is SGHNT and CDR2 is YYREEE (reference sequence). With V trimmed by 1 base and J by 0 bases, 2 bases remained unmatched. CDR3 length: 16 residues. This CDR3 is CASSLPGLANTGELFF. The CDR3, as DNA: TGTGCCAGCAGCTTGCCGGGACTAGCGAACACCGGGGAGCTGTTTTTT.

The V gene is TRBV12-3 or TRBV12-4, the J gene TRBJ2-5, with D maybe TRBD2 (5 bases). V lost 6 bases to trimming and J lost 1 base, with 9 bases between them. The CDR3 has 13 amino acids. The CDR3, as DNA: TGTGCCAGCAGCCCTAGCAGCCAAGAGACCCAGTACTTC. It codes for CASSPSSQETQYF.

This rearrangement joins TRBV13 to TRBJ2-3; 7 bases are a match to TRBD2. This CDR3 contains 16 residues. With V trimmed by 5 bases and J by 1 base, 9 bases remained unmatched. CDR1 and CDR2 from the germline V gene are PRHDT and FYEKMQ (reference sequence). DNA of the CDR3: TGTGCCAGCAGCCCCGGGACTATATACCGCACAGATACGCAGTATTTT. Amino acids: CASSPGTIYRTDTQYF. Full variable domain (rest looked up from reference TRBV13 and TRBJ2-3): AAGVIQSPRHLIKEKRETATLKCYPIPRHDTVYWYQQGPGQDPQFLISFYEKMQSDKGSIPDRFSAQQFSDYHSELNMSSLELGDSALYFCASSPGTIYRTDTQYFGPGTRLTVL.

This chain joins TRBV19 and TRBJ1-2; a weak D match, TRBD1 (5 bases). Germline loops: CDR1 LNHDA, CDR2 SQIVND (reference sequence). The V gene lost 0 bases and the J gene lost 5 bases, with 13 bases spanning the gap. The CDR3 has 15 amino acids. The CDR3 here is CASSIEQGGRYGYTF. The CDR3 DNA sequence: TGTGCCAGTAGTATAGAGCAGGGAGGTCGATATGGCTACACCTTC.

The CDR3 sequence: CSVDRRAGDEQFF. The CDR3 region has the DNA TGCAGCGTTGATCGCAGGGCAGGGGACGAGCAGTTCTTC. V gene TRBV29-1 combines with J gene TRBJ2-1, with D perhaps TRBD1 (6 bases). Germline values: CDR1 SQVTM, CDR2 ANQGSEA. Trimming cost V 3 bases and J 10 bases, with 16 bases left between them. This CDR3 spans 13 amino acids.

V is TRBV6-1 and J is TRBJ1-2; D might be TRBD1 (6 bases). Germline assignment: CDR1 MNHNS and CDR2 SASEGT. This CDR3 has 13 amino acids. V was pared by 3 bases and J by 2 bases, with 7 bases between. CDR3 DNA sequence: TGTGCCAGCAGTGACCAGGGGAACTATGGCTACACCTTC. It yields the protein CASSDQGNYGYTF.

V usage is TRBV2 and J usage is TRBJ2-1; 12 bases line up with TRBD2. Germline trimming cut 2 bases from V and 7 bases from J; bases unmatched to any gene: 3. Germline loops: CDR1 SNHLY, CDR2 FYNNEI. This CDR3 region has 15 residues. The CDR3 bases are TGTGCCAGCAGTGAAAGACTAGCGGGGGTTAATGAGCAGTTCTTC. It encodes CASSERLAGVNEQFF.

The J gene is TRBJ2-7, the V gene TRBV19; D is perhaps TRBD2 (6 bases). Germline V gives CDR1 LNHDA, CDR2 SQIVND (reference sequence). Trimming removed 5 bases from V and 2 bases from J, with 16 bases in between. The CDR3 is 15 amino acids. The CDR3 sequence: CASSALGGAPYEQYF. The CDR3 DNA reads TGTGCCAGTAGTGCCCTAGGAGGGGCCCCCTACGAGCAGTACTTC.

The CDR3 spells CASSLGRGTTGNTIYF. The CDR3 DNA reads as TGTGCCAGCAGCTTAGGCAGGGGCACAACTGGAAACACCATATATTTT. This chain uses TRBV7-2 with TRBJ1-3, with a weak D call TRBD1 (6 bases). The CDR3 runs 16 residues. Germline CDR1 and CDR2: SGHTA and FQGNSA. The V end was cut by 1 base, the J end by 2 bases, with 12 bases between. Filled out from reference TRBV7-2 and TRBJ1-3, the complete variable domain reads GAGVSQSPSNKVTEKGKDVELRCDPISGHTALYWYRQSLGQGLEFLIYFQGNSAPDKSGLPSDRFSAERTGGSVSTLTIQRTQQEDSAVYLCASSLGRGTTGNTIYFGEGSWLTVV.

The rearrangement uses TRBV21-1 and TRBJ1-6. TRBV21-1 is tagged as a pseudogene. The CDR3 covers 15 residues. The CDR3 is CASPPLWRGRSPLHF. The DNA for the CDR3 is TGTGCCAGCCCCCCGCTTTGGAGGGGCCGCTCACCCCTCCACTTT.

This chain uses TRBV2 with TRBJ1-6; TRBD1 matches at 11 bases. Germline loops: CDR1 SNHLY, CDR2 FYNNEI. The CDR3 has 15 residues. Germline trimming cut 6 bases from V and 9 bases from J; bases unmatched to any gene: 7. The DNA for the CDR3 is TGTGCCAGCAGCGTAACCGGGACAGGGGGTTCACCCCTCCACTTT. Its protein product is CASSVTGTGGSPLHF.

The chain couples TRBV10-1 to TRBJ2-3, with D perhaps matching TRBD2 (5 bases). This CDR3 is 14 amino acids long. Germline CDR1 is WNHNN and CDR2 is SYGVQD (reference sequence). Trimming removed 4 bases at V and 5 bases at J, with 13 bases between. In DNA form, the CDR3 reads TGCGCCAGCAGTGTTGGCTCCGGAGGAGATACGCAGTATTTT. Translated: CASSVGSGGDTQYF.